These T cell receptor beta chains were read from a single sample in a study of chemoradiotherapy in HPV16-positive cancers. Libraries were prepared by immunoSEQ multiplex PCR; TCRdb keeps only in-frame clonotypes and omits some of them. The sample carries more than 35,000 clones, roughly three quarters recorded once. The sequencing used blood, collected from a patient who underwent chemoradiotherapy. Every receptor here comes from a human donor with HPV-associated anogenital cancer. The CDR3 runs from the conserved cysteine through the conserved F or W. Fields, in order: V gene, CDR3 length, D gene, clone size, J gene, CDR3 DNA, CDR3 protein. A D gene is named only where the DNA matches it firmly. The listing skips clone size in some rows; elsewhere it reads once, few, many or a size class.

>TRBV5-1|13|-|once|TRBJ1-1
TGCGCCAGCAGCCAGGGACAGAACACTGAAGCTTTCTTT
CASSQGQNTEAFF
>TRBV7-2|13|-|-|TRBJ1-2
TGTGCCAGCCAAGACAGCTTTAACTATGGCTACACCTTC
CASQDSFNYGYTF
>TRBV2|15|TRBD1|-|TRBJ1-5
TGTGCCAGCAGATTACAGGGGGGAAGCAATCAGCCCCAGCATTTT
CASRLQGGSNQPQHF
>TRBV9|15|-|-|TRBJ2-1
TGTGCCAGCAGCGCGTTGACAGGACTTGTAGATGAGCAGTTCTTC
CASSALTGLVDEQFF
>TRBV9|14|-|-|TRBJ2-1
TGTGCCAGCAGCGTAGACGGGACTCCCAATGAGCAGTTCTTC
CASSVDGTPNEQFF
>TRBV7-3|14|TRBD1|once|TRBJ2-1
TGTGCCAGCAGCTCCGGACAGGGTAAGAATGAGCAGTTCTTC
CASSSGQGKNEQFF
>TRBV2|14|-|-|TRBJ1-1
TGTGCCAGCAGTGACAGAGAAGGGGGAACTGAAGCTTTCTTT
CASSDREGGTEAFF
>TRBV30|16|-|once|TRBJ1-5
TGTGCCTGGAGTGTTGGGGGCCGGGGGGCTTATCAGCCCCAGCATTTT
CAWSVGGRGAYQPQHF
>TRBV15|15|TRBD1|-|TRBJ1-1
TGTGCCACCTGGACAGGGGAGGGGCGGAGCACTGAAGCTTTCTTT
CATWTGEGRSTEAFF
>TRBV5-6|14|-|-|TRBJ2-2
TGTGCCAGCAGCGGGGAGGTTTTCTCCGGGGAGCTGTTTTTT
CASSGEVFSGELFF
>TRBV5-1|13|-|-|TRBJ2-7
TGCGCCAGCAGCTTGGGAGGGGTTAACGAGCAGTACTTC
CASSLGGVNEQYF
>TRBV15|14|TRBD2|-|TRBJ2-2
TGTGCCACCCGTGGGGGGGCGAACACCGGGGAGCTGTTTTTT
CATRGGANTGELFF
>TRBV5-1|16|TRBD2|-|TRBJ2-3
TGCGCCAGCAGCTTGGGGGCTAGCGGGGGGACAGATACGCAGTATTTT
CASSLGASGGTDTQYF
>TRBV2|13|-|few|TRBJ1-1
TGTGCCAGCAGTGAACTGGGGGTAACTGAAGCTTTCTTT
CASSELGVTEAFF
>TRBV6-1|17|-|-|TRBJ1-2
TGTGCCAGCAGTGATGTGTTCGGGCAGCAAGGGGGCTATGGCTACACCTTC
CASSDVFGQQGGYGYTF
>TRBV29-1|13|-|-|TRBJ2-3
TGCAGCGTTGAAGAGCGACTCACAGATACGCAGTATTTT
CSVEERLTDTQYF
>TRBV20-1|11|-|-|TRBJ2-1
TGCAGTGCTAGCGGGGGCAATGAGCAGTTCTTC
CSASGGNEQFF
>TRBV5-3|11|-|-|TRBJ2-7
TGTGCCAGAAGCCCTCAAGATGAGCAGTACTTC
CARSPQDEQYF
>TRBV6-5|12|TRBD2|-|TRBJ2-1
TGTGCCAGCAGCCCTCTAGCGGGGGAGCAGTTCTTC
CASSPLAGEQFF
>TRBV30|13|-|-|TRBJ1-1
TGTGCCTGGAGTCGCGATCGGAACACTGAAGCTTTCTTT
CAWSRDRNTEAFF
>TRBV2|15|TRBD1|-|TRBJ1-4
TGTGCCAGCAGGGGTGACAGGGGGCGAGATGAAAAACTGTTTTTT
CASRGDRGRDEKLFF
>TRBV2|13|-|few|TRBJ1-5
TGTGCCAGCAGTACAGGGTTGAATCAGCCCCAGCATTTT
CASSTGLNQPQHF
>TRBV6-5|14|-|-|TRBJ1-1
TGTGCCAGCAGTTATGCGGGAATGAACACTGAAGCTTTCTTT
CASSYAGMNTEAFF
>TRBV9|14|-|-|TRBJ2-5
TGTGCCAGCAGCGTAGGGTTAGCGATAGAGACCCAGTACTTC
CASSVGLAIETQYF
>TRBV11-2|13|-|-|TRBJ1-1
TGTGCCAGCAGCTTAGATCTGGGGACTGAAGCTTTCTTT
CASSLDLGTEAFF
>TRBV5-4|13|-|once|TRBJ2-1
TGTGCCAGCAGCGCGGCCCATTCCTATGAGCAGTTCTTC
CASSAAHSYEQFF
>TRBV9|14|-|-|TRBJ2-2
TGTGCCAGCAGCGTAGTAGGGAACACCGGGGAGCTGTTTTTT
CASSVVGNTGELFF
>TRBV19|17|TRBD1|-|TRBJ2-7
TGTGCCAGTAGTATCATCCCGGGACAGCTAGGCTCTTACGAGCAGTACTTC
CASSIIPGQLGSYEQYF
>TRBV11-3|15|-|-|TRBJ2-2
TGTGCCAGCAGCTTAGTGGGTAGTGTCACCGGGGAGCTGTTTTTT
CASSLVGSVTGELFF